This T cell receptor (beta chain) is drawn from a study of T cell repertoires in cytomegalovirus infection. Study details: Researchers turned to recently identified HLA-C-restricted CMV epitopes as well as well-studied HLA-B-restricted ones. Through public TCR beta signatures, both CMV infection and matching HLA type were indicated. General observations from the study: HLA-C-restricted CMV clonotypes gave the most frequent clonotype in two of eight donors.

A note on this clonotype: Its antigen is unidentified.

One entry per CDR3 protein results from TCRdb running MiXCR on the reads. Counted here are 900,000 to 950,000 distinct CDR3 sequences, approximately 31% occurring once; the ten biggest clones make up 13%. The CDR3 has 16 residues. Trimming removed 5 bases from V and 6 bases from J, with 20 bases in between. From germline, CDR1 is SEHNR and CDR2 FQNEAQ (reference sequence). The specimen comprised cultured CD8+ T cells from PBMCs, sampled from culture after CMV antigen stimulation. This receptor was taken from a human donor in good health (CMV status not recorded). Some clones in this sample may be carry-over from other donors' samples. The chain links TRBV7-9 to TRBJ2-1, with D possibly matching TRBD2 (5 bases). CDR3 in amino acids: CASSPPVRVDPNEQFF. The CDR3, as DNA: TGTGCCAGCAGCCCCCCAGTGAGGGTCGACCCCAATGAGCAGTTCTTC.